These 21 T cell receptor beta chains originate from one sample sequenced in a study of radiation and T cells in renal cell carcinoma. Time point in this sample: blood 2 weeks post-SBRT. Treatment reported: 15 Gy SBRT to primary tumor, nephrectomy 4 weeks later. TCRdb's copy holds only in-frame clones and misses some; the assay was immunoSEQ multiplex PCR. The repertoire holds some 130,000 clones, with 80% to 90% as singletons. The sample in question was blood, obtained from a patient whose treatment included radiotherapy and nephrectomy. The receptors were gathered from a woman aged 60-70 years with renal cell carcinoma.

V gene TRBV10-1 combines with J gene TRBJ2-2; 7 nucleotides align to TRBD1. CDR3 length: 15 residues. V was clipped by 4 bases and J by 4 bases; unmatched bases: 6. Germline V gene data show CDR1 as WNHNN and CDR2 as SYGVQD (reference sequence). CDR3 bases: TGCGCCAGCAGTGGGTGGCAGGGGGTCACCGGGGAGCTGTTTTTT. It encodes CASSGWQGVTGELFF.

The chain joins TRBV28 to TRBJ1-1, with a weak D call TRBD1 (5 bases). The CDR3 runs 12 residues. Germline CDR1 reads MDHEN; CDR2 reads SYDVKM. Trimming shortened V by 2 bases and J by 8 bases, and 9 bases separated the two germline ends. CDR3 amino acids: CASSLGAGEAFF. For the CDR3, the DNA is TGTGCCAGCAGTTTAGGGGCAGGAGAAGCTTTCTTT.

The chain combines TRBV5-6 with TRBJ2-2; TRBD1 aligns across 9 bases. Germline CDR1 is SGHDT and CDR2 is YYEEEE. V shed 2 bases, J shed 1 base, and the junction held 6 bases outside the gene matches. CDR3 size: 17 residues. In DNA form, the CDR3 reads TGTGCCAGCAGCTTCCCGGGACAGGGCCTGAACACCGGGGAGCTGTTTTTT. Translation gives CASSFPGQGLNTGELFF.

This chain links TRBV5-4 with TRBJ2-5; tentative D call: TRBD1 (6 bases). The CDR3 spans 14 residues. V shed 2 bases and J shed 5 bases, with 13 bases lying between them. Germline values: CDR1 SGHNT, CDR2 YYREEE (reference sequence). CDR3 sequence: CASSFDRSSETQYF. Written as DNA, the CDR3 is TGTGCCAGCAGCTTCGACAGGTCGTCGGAGACCCAGTACTTC.

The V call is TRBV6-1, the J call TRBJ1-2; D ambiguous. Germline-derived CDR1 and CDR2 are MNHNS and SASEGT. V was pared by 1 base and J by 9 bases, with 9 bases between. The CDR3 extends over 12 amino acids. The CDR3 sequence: CASSEEGGSYTF. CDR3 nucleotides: TGTGCCAGCAGTGAAGAGGGCGGGAGCTACACCTTC.

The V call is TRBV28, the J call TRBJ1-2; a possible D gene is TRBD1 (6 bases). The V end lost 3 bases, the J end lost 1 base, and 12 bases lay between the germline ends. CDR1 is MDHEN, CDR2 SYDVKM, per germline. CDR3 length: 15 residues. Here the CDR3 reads CASSFYTGSNYGYTF. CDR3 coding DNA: TGTGCCAGCAGTTTTTACACAGGGAGTAACTATGGCTACACCTTC.

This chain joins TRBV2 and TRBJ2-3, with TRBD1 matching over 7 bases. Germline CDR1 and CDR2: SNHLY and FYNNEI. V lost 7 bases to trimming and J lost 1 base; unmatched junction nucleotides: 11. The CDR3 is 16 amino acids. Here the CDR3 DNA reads TGTGCCAGCAACGCCATCCGACAGGGAGGCACAGATACGCAGTATTTT. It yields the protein CASNAIRQGGTDTQYF.

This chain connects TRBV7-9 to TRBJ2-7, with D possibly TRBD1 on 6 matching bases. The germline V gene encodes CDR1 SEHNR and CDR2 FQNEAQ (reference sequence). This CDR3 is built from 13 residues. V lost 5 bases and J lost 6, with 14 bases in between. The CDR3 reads CASSQNRAGEQYF. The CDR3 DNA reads TGTGCCAGCAGCCAGAACAGGGCAGGCGAGCAGTACTTC.

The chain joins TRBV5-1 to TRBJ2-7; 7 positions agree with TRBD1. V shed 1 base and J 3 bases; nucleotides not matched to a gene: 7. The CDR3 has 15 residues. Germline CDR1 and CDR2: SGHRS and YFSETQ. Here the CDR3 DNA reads TGCGCCAGCAGCTTGCGGACAGGCTCAGACTACGAGCAGTACTTC. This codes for CASSLRTGSDYEQYF.

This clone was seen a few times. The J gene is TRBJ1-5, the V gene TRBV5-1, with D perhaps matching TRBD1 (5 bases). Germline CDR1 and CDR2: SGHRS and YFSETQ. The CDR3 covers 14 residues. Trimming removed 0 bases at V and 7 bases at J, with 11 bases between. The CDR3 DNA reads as TGCGCCAGCAGCTTGGCCCTAGGGGACCAGCCCCAGCATTTT. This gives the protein CASSLALGDQPQHF. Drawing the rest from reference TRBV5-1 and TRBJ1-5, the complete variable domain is KAGVTQTPRYLIKTRGQQVTLSCSPISGHRSVSWYQQTPGQGLQFLFEYFSETQRNKGNFPGRFSGRQFSNSRSEMNVSTLELGDSALYLCASSLALGDQPQHFGDGTRLSIL.

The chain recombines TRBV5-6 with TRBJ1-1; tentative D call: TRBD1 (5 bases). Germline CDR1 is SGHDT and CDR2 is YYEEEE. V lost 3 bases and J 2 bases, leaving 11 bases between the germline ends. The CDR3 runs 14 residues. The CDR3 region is CASSWGRRNTEAFF. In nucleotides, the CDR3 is TGTGCCAGCAGCTGGGGACGGAGAAACACTGAAGCTTTCTTT. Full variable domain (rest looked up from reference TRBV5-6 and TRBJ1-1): DAGVTQSPTHLIKTRGQQVTLRCSPKSGHDTVSWYQQALGQGPQFIFQYYEEEERQRGNFPDRFSGHQFPNYSSELNVNALLLGDSALYLCASSWGRRNTEAFFGQGTRLTVV.

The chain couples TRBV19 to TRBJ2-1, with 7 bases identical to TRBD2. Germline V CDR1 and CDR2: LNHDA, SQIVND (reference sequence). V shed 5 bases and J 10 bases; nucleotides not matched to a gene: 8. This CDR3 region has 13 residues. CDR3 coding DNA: TGTGCCAGTAGTCCTGGAGCCGGGAGGGAGCAGTTCTTC. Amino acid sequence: CASSPGAGREQFF.

CDR3 nucleotides: TGTGCCAGCAGCGAAAAGGGGGAGTATGGCTACACCTTC. Translating gives CASSEKGEYGYTF. This chain connects TRBV4-2 to TRBJ1-2; TRBD1 might be the D (6 bases). This CDR3 comprises 13 residues. V was trimmed by 5 bases and J by 5 bases, leaving 12 bases between them. Germline loops: CDR1 LGHNA, CDR2 YNFKEQ.

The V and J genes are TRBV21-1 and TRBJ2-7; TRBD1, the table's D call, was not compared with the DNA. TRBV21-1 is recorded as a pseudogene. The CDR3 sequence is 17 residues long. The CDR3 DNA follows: TGTGCCAGCAGCTTGTGGGACCGGGACAGGGGGCCTTACGAGCAGTACTTC. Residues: CASSLWDRDRGPYEQYF.

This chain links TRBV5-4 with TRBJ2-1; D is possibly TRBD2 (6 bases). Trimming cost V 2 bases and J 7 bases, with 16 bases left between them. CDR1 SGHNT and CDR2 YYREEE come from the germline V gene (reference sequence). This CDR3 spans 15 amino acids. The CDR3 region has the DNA TGTGCCAGCAGCTTTAAGCGTGTAGCGGTAAATGAGCAGTTCTTC. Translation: CASSFKRVAVNEQFF.

The CDR3 region is CASSYSSAGAKGYTF. CDR3 sequence (DNA): TGTGCCAGCAGTTACTCGAGCGCGGGGGCCAAGGGCTACACCTTC. The chain combines TRBV6-5 with TRBJ1-2; tentatively, D is TRBD1 (6 bases). This CDR3 comprises 15 residues. Deletions cut 0 bases from V and 8 bases from J, with 16 bases between. Germline CDR1 and CDR2: MNHEY and SVGAGI.

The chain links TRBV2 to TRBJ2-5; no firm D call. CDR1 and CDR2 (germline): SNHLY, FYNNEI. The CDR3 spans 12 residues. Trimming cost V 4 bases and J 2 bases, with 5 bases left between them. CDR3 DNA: TGTGCCAGCAGTGTGGGTCAAGAGACCCAGTACTTC. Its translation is CASSVGQETQYF.

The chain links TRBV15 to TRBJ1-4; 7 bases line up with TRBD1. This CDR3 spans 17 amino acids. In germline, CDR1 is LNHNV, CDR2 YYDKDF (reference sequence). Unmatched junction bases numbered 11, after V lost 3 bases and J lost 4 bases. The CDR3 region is CATSSNNLGTVNEKLFF. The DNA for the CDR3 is TGTGCCACCAGCAGCAACAATTTAGGGACAGTTAATGAAAAACTGTTTTTT.

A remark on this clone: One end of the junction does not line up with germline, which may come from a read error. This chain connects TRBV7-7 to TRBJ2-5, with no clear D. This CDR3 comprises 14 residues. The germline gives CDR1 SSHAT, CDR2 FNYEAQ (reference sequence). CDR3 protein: CASSLAPIQETQYF. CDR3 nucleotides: TGTGCTAGCAGCTTAGCACCCATCCAGGAGACCCAGTACTTC.

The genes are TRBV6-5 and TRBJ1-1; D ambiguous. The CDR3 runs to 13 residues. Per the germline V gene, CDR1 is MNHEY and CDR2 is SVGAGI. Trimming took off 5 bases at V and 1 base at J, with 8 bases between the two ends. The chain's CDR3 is CASSPRENTEAFF. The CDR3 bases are TGTGCCAGCAGTCCCCGTGAGAACACTGAAGCTTTCTTT.

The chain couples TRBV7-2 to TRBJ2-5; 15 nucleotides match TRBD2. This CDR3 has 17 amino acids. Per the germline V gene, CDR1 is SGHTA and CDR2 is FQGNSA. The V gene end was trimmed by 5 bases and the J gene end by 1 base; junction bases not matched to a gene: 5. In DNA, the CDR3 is TGTGCCAGCAGCCGTGGACTAGCGGGAGGGCCCCAAGAGACCCAGTACTTC. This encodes CASSRGLAGGPQETQYF.